This passage covers 15 T cell receptor beta chains from one sample sequenced in a study of vaccination and CD4 T cells after COVID-19. These receptors have no known antigen. The assay that was used to sequence DNA from cultured CD4+ T cells was the Oncomine TCR Beta short-read assay. TCRdb re-derived calls from the PCR reads in MiXCR, one entry per CDR3 protein. The data show about 21,000 distinct CDR3 sequences, with around 48% seen just once and about 4.6% held by the top ten. Treatment: roughly 11-day PBMC culture with coronavirus spike peptide pools or control peptides (ViraFEST assay). The sample taken for sequencing was CD4+ T cells from blood, cultured in vitro. Receptors originate from a human donor who had recovered from COVID-19.

This rearrangement joins TRBV2 to TRBJ2-5, with 13 bases fitting TRBD2. The J segment lost 3 bases and the V segment lost 5 bases, leaving 6 bases of the junction unmatched. CDR1 is SNHLY, CDR2 FYNNEI, per germline. The CDR3 is made up of 16 amino acids. The DNA of the CDR3 is TGTGCCAGCAGTCCCCGTGGACTAGCGGGAGAAGAGACCCAGTACTTC. This gives the protein CASSPRGLAGEETQYF.

The chain uses TRBV6-2 or TRBV6-3 and TRBJ2-4; a weak D match, TRBD2 (5 bases). V shed 4 bases and J shed 0 bases, with 13 bases lying between them. Germline V lookup: CDR1 MNHEY, CDR2 SVGEGT. The CDR3 is made up of 16 amino acids. The CDR3 loop reads CASSLGLLLAKNIQYF. DNA for the CDR3: TGTGCCAGCAGTTTAGGACTCCTACTAGCCAAAAACATTCAGTACTTC.

In its sample, this clonotype was seen a few times. V gene TRBV6-2 or TRBV6-3 combines with J gene TRBJ1-2; TRBD1 agrees at 8 bases. The CDR3 sequence is 16 residues long. The trim removed 0 bases at V and 5 bases at J, leaving 8 bases unmatched. CDR1 MNHEY and CDR2 SVGEGT come from the germline V gene. The CDR3 here is CASSYSGRTGTYGYTF. The CDR3 DNA reads as TGTGCCAGCAGTTACTCGGGGAGGACAGGGACTTATGGCTACACCTTC.

This clonotype was seen more than once but under ten times. This chain links TRBV7-2 with TRBJ2-5; 10 bases match TRBD1. The CDR3 totals 15 residues. Looked up from germline, CDR1 is SGHTA and CDR2 is FQGNSA. V shed 4 bases, J shed 1 base, and the junction held 3 bases outside the gene matches. The DNA for the CDR3 is TGTGCCAGCAGCTCGTGGGACAGGGGCCAAGAGACCCAGTACTTC. It yields the protein CASSSWDRGQETQYF. The variable domain in full, completed from reference TRBV7-2 and TRBJ2-5, reads GAGVSQSPSNKVTEKGKDVELRCDPISGHTALYWYRQSLGQGLEFLIYFQGNSAPDKSGLPSDRFSAERTGGSVSTLTIQRTQQEDSAVYLCASSSWDRGQETQYFGPGTRLLVL.

This clonotype showed up just once. The chain joins TRBV7-9 to TRBJ1-5; D might be TRBD1 (5 bases). Germline V CDR1 and CDR2: SEHNR, FQNEAQ (reference sequence). The CDR3 totals 13 residues. V lost 0 bases, J lost 6 bases, and 6 bases lay in between. CDR3 coding DNA: TGTGCCAGCAGCTTAGCCAGGGTTCAGCCCCAGCATTTT. This encodes CASSLARVQPQHF.

This clonotype was recorded a few times. The genes are TRBV2 and TRBJ1-2; D is perhaps TRBD1 (5 bases). Germline-derived CDR1 and CDR2 are SNHLY and FYNNEI. The CDR3 runs to 13 residues. Trimming took off 8 bases at V and 1 base at J, with 11 bases between the two ends. This chain's CDR3 is CASRDGSNYGYTF. Written as DNA, the CDR3 is TGTGCCAGCCGGGACGGCAGTAACTATGGCTACACCTTC.

The chain links TRBV6-5 to TRBJ2-7; 7 nucleotides align to TRBD1. J lost 6 bases, V lost 2 bases, and 16 bases had no gene match. CDR3 length: 17 amino acids. Germline-derived CDR1 and CDR2 are MNHEY and SVGAGI. The CDR3 DNA is TGTGCCAGCAGTTACCTCGCAGATGCGTACAGGGGCGGCGAGCAGTACTTC. Its translation is CASSYLADAYRGGEQYF.

This clonotype was counted a few times. This chain joins TRBV30 and TRBJ2-2; D gene uncertain. V was clipped by 4 bases and J by 1 base, with 7 bases between them. The CDR3 has 13 residues. Germline CDR1 and CDR2: GTSNPN and SVGIG (reference sequence). The CDR3 DNA reads as TGTGCCTGGACCCCACAGAACACCGGGGAGCTGTTTTTT. Amino acid sequence: CAWTPQNTGELFF.

This clonotype was found a few times. J is TRBJ1-2 and V is TRBV2, with TRBD1 matching 9 bases. This CDR3 has 14 amino acids. The V and J ends lost 5 bases and 8 bases, in that order; junction bases with no gene match: 9. Germline loops: CDR1 SNHLY, CDR2 FYNNEI. The CDR3 coding sequence is TGTGCCAGCAGTAATGACAGGGGGGGTCGAGGCTACACCTTC. Amino acids: CASSNDRGGRGYTF.

The chain joins TRBV6-5 to TRBJ2-7; D could derive from TRBD1 or TRBD2 (5 bases each). V was clipped by 2 bases and J by 4 bases, with 12 bases between them. CDR1 is MNHEY, CDR2 SVGAGI, per germline. The CDR3 is 14 amino acids. CDR3 nucleotides: TGTGCCAGCAGTTACGACTCCGAGGGGTACGAGCAGTACTTC. As protein: CASSYDSEGYEQYF.

The chain uses TRBV5-4 and TRBJ2-2, with 7 positions matching TRBD2. J was trimmed by 1 base and V by 0 bases; bases with no gene match: 9. Germline V lookup: CDR1 SGHNT, CDR2 YYREEE (reference sequence). The length of the CDR3 is 18 residues. The CDR3 reads CASSLGSWASGNTGELFF. CDR3 nucleotides: TGTGCCAGCAGCTTGGGGTCTTGGGCTAGCGGGAACACCGGGGAGCTGTTTTTT.

The rearrangement joins TRBV6-1 to TRBJ1-1; 10 bases agree with TRBD1. With 6 bases clipped from V and 6 bases from J, the junction kept 4 bases outside the gene matches. The CDR3 length is 13 residues. Per the germline V gene, CDR1 is MNHNS and CDR2 is SASEGT. In nucleotides, the CDR3 is TGTGCCAGCAGACGAGGACAGGGGGCTGAAGCTTTCTTT. It encodes CASRRGQGAEAFF.

The chain recombines TRBV6-2 or TRBV6-3 with TRBJ1-5, with D perhaps TRBD1 (6 bases). The length of the CDR3 is 13 residues. Trimming stripped 5 bases from V and 7 bases from J, with 12 bases between. Germline V gives CDR1 MNHEY, CDR2 SVGEGT. The CDR3 coding sequence is TGTGCCAGCAGTCTACAGGGTTACCAGCCCCAGCATTTT. It is translated as CASSLQGYQPQHF.

The chain joins TRBV28 to TRBJ2-7, with D hard to call. Trimming removed 5 bases from V and 2 bases from J, with 4 bases in between. Germline V CDR1 and CDR2: MDHEN, SYDVKM. This CDR3 comprises 11 residues. The DNA of the CDR3 is TGTGCCAGCAGTGAGACCTACGAGCAGTACTTC. Protein: CASSETYEQYF. Full variable domain (rest looked up from reference TRBV28 and TRBJ2-7): DVKVTQSSRYLVKRTGEKVFLECVQDMDHENMFWYRQDPGLGLRLIYFSYDVKMKEKGDIPEGYSVSREKKERFSLILESASTNQTSMYLCASSETYEQYFGPGTRLTVT.

V and J are TRBV24-1 and TRBJ2-5; perhaps TRBD1 as D (5 bases). V gave up 5 bases and J gave up 4 bases, with 13 bases separating them. Germline V gene sequence: CDR1 KGHDR, CDR2 SFDVKD. The CDR3 runs 14 residues. The CDR3 nucleotides are TGTGCCACCAGTGGACAGCCGGTGGGAGAGACCCAGTACTTC. Translating gives CATSGQPVGETQYF.